Listed below are T cell receptor beta chains from one sample, sequenced in a study of Ad26.COV2.S vaccination and SARS-CoV-2 variants. Some clones are missing from TCRdb's copy, which holds only in-frame ones; the method was immunoSEQ multiplex PCR. Counted here are approximately 300,000 clones, around 83% occurring once; the ten biggest clones make up 1.9%. The source material was peripheral blood, sampled in a trial of Ad26.COV2.S vaccine versus placebo. These receptors originate from a person between 18 and 60 years old who received the Ad26.COV2.S COVID-19 vaccine or a placebo. The CDR3 runs from the conserved cysteine through the conserved F or W. D genes are given only for firm matches. Not all rows give a size; the values are once, few, many and, for expanded clones, a class.

v_call	d_call	clone_size	j_call	cdr3_nt	cdr3_aa
TRBV2	-	-	TRBJ1-4	TGTGCCAGCGGGGTGACAGGAGGTAATGAAAAACTGTTTTTT	CASGVTGGNEKLFF
TRBV9	-	-	TRBJ2-3	TGTGCCAGCAGCGTCCTGGCCACAGATACGCAGTATTTT	CASSVLATDTQYF
TRBV3-1/TRBV3-2	-	few	TRBJ1-2	TGTGCCAGCAGTCAAAACCTAGCGAACTATGGCTACACCTTC	CASSQNLANYGYTF
TRBV5-1	-	-	TRBJ2-2	TGCGCCAGCAGCACGATAGCGGCGAACACCGGGGAGCTGTTTTTT	CASSTIAANTGELFF
TRBV7-2	TRBD1	-	TRBJ1-2	TGTGCCAGCAGCCTCGGACAGGGACGTGGCTACACCTTC	CASSLGQGRGYTF
TRBV7-9	TRBD1	-	TRBJ2-7	TGTGCCAGCAGCAAACAGGGGGACGAGCAGTACTTC	CASSKQGDEQYF
TRBV30	-	-	TRBJ1-1	TGTGCCTGGAGTTTCGGACAGAACACTGAAGCTTTCTTT	CAWSFGQNTEAFF
TRBV21-1	-	-	TRBJ1-4	TGTGCCAGCAGCAAAGATTGCCTCGGGACGAGGGGTGAAAAACTGTTTTTT	CASSKDCLGTRGEKLFF
TRBV6-6	TRBD1	-	TRBJ1-1	TGTGCCAGCAGTCGAAAGAGGACCGGGACAGAGAACACTGAAGCTTTCTTT	CASSRKRTGTENTEAFF
TRBV12-5	TRBD1	-	TRBJ2-7	TGTGCTAGTGGTTTGGGGACAGGGGGCTCCTACGAGCAGTACTTC	CASGLGTGGSYEQYF
TRBV7-3	-	few	TRBJ1-3	TGTGCCAGCAGCTCGGGCAGCGAGCACACCATATATTTT	CASSSGSEHTIYF
TRBV7-2	-	once	TRBJ1-5	TGTGCCAGCAGCTTTGGACTACAGGGCAATCAGCCCCAGCATTTT	CASSFGLQGNQPQHF
TRBV4-2	TRBD1	-	TRBJ1-1	TGTGCCAGCAGCACCACAGGGGGGAACACTGAAGCTTTCTTT	CASSTTGGNTEAFF
TRBV3-1/TRBV3-2	-	-	TRBJ1-4	TGTGCCAGCAGCCAAGGGGTAGGGTTCGGGGAAAAACTGTTTTTT	CASSQGVGFGEKLFF
TRBV6-1	-	-	TRBJ2-7	TGTGCCAGCAGTGAATCAGGACAACGGCAGTACTTC	CASSESGQRQYF
TRBV9	-	-	TRBJ1-1	TGTGCCAGCAGCGGGGGTCAGACTATGGAAGCTTTCTTT	CASSGGQTMEAFF
TRBV19	TRBD1	-	TRBJ1-6	TGTGCCAGTACCGACAGGGTCAATTCACCCCTCCACTTT	CASTDRVNSPLHF
TRBV10-3	TRBD1	-	TRBJ1-2	TGTGCCCTAAACCGGGACAGGGGCCCCTATGGCTACACCTTC	CALNRDRGPYGYTF
TRBV21-1	-	-	TRBJ2-6	TGTGCCAGCGTTCTCGTCCTCTCTGGGGCCAACGTCCTGACTTTC	CASVLVLSGANVLTF
TRBV2	-	few	TRBJ1-5	TGTGCCAGCAGTGCCTCAGGGGCAGGTCAGCCCCAGCATTTT	CASSASGAGQPQHF
TRBV30	-	once	TRBJ1-4	TGTGCCTGGAGCGTTACCTTCTTAGCAACTAATGAAAAACTGTTTTTT	CAWSVTFLATNEKLFF
TRBV21-1	-	-	TRBJ2-4	TGTGCCAGCAGCAAAGAAATCGCAGGGGTCGACCTCTACCAAAACATTCAGTACTTC	CASSKEIAGVDLYQNIQYF
TRBV5-6	TRBD1	-	TRBJ2-4	TGTGCCAGCAGCCCGGGACAGTCCCCAGCCAAAAACATTCAGTACTTC	CASSPGQSPAKNIQYF
TRBV9	-	-	TRBJ2-1	TGTGCCAGCAGCGAAAACTACAATGAGCAGTTCTTC	CASSENYNEQFF
TRBV7-2	-	-	TRBJ2-7	TGTGCCAGCAGCTTGTCGGGGGCCCCACTCTACGAGCAGTACTTC	CASSLSGAPLYEQYF
TRBV5-4	-	-	TRBJ1-3	TGTGCCAGCAGCTTGGTCGGGCCTGCCTCGTCTGGAAACACCATATATTTT	CASSLVGPASSGNTIYF
TRBV12-3/TRBV12-4	-	few	TRBJ1-2	TGTGCCAGCAGCAAGGACGGCTATGGCTACACCTTC	CASSKDGYGYTF
TRBV7-6	-	-	TRBJ2-3	TGTGCCAGCAGCTTCACTAGCTCCCGCCAGGTTGATACGCAGTATTTT	CASSFTSSRQVDTQYF
TRBV6-1	TRBD2	-	TRBJ2-1	TGTGCCAGCAGTGAAAGGACTAGCGGGGGGGCCCATCAATCCTACAATGAGCAGTTCTTC	CASSERTSGGAHQSYNEQFF
TRBV11-2	TRBD1	-	TRBJ1-2	TGTGCCAGCAGCCAAACCGGGACAGGGTATGGCTACACCTTC	CASSQTGTGYGYTF
TRBV19	-	few	TRBJ2-7	TGTGCCAGTAGTACCGGTTCCTACGAGCAGTACTTC	CASSTGSYEQYF
TRBV3-1/TRBV3-2	-	-	TRBJ2-5	TGTGCCAGCAGCCAAGATGTTGCAGGGGCGACCCAGTACTTC	CASSQDVAGATQYF
TRBV7-9	-	-	TRBJ2-2	TGTGCCAGCAGCTTAGGTCCGGGCGCGAACACCGGGGAGCTGTTTTTT	CASSLGPGANTGELFF
TRBV19	TRBD1	-	TRBJ2-2	TGTGCCAGCTACCGGGACAGGGGTTCATCCGGGGAGCTGTTTTTT	CASYRDRGSSGELFF
TRBV11-2	-	-	TRBJ1-1	TGTGCCAGCAGCTTAGTCCGAAACACTGAAGCTTTCTTT	CASSLVRNTEAFF
TRBV27	TRBD1	-	TRBJ2-6	TGTGCCAGCGGGAAACAGGGGTCTTACGGGGCCAACGTCCTGACTTTC	CASGKQGSYGANVLTF
TRBV19	-	-	TRBJ2-1	TGTGCCAGTAGTATTTTAAGGTTCGCTCGCAATTCCAATGAGCAGTTCTTC	CASSILRFARNSNEQFF
TRBV6-2/TRBV6-3	-	-	TRBJ1-1	TGTGCCAGCAGTTACCCCTGGACAGCCTCTGAAGCTTTCTTT	CASSYPWTASEAFF
TRBV9	-	-	TRBJ2-7	TGTGCCAGCAGCGCTGACACCGAGCAGTACTTC	CASSADTEQYF
TRBV7-2	-	-	TRBJ2-7	TGTGCCAGCAGCTTAACGGCCAGGGTAGGCGAGCAGTACTTC	CASSLTARVGEQYF
TRBV3-1/TRBV3-2	-	-	TRBJ1-2	TGTGCCAGCAGCCAAGAACAGACCAACTATGGCTACACCTTC	CASSQEQTNYGYTF
TRBV4-3	-	once	TRBJ1-6	TGCGCCAGCAGCCAAGATTCGGGTTGGACTTCTAATTCACCCCTCCACTTT	CASSQDSGWTSNSPLHF
TRBV30	-	-	TRBJ2-3	TGTGCCTGGAACCGGCCCCCGGGGCGTACGCAGTATTTT	CAWNRPPGRTQYF
TRBV6-5	-	-	TRBJ1-1	TGTGCCAGCACAAGAAACACTGAAGCTTTCTTT	CASTRNTEAFF
TRBV29-1	-	-	TRBJ2-5	TGCAGCGTTTACCGAGAGACCCAGTACTTC	CSVYRETQYF
TRBV6-5	-	-	TRBJ1-1	TGTGCCAGCAGTTACTCGAAGAGGTCAGGAGCTTTCTTT	CASSYSKRSGAFF
TRBV7-2	-	-	TRBJ1-2	TGTGCCAGCAGGCCAGGAGGGGGACCGTCAGACCCGTATGGCTACACCTTC	CASRPGGGPSDPYGYTF
TRBV10-2	TRBD2	-	TRBJ2-1	TGCGCCAGCAGAGAGGGGGGACTAGGTGTTGATGAGCAGTTCTTC	CASREGGLGVDEQFF
TRBV7-3	TRBD2	few	TRBJ2-1	TGTGCCAGCAAGCCCGTTCGTAGCGGGGGGAACAATGAGCAGTTCTTC	CASKPVRSGGNNEQFF